Below, 27 T cell receptor beta chains from the same sample are listed, as sequenced in a study of blood T cell repertoires in COVID-19. The repertoire was sequenced with immunoSEQ multiplex PCR; TCRdb's copy has only in-frame clones and lacks some. Counted here are approximately 160,000 clones, more than 80% occurring once; the ten biggest clones make up approximately 10%. The specimen sequenced was peripheral blood. The receptors come from a human donor in a cohort sampled during active COVID-19.

This clone showed up just a few times. The V gene is TRBV7-9, the J gene TRBJ2-7; 11 positions agree with TRBD2. Germline V gives CDR1 SEHNR, CDR2 FQNEAQ (reference sequence). The length of the CDR3 is 14 residues. V shed 1 base, J shed 6 bases, and the junction held 2 bases outside the gene matches. The CDR3 DNA sequence: TGTGCCAGCAGCTTAGTACTAGCGGGAGCCGAGCAGTACTTC. It specifies CASSLVLAGAEQYF.

This clone has just one count. This chain joins TRBV30 and TRBJ2-3; 7 nucleotides match TRBD1. The CDR3 loop spans 14 amino acids. J gave up 1 base and V 4 bases, and 5 bases lay outside the gene matches. Germline loops: CDR1 GTSNPN, CDR2 SVGIG (reference sequence). The CDR3 spells CAWTTGVGTDTQYF. The CDR3 coding sequence is TGTGCCTGGACCACAGGGGTCGGCACAGATACGCAGTATTTT.

The rearrangement uses TRBV6-5 and TRBJ2-1; D is undetermined. Germline CDR1 is MNHEY and CDR2 is SVGAGI. The V gene lost 0 bases and the J gene lost 5 bases, with 14 bases spanning the gap. The CDR3 covers 16 residues. The CDR3 sequence: CASSYSRPITDNEQFF. The DNA for the CDR3 is TGTGCCAGCAGTTACTCGAGGCCCATTACCGACAATGAGCAGTTCTTC.

The chain carries TRBV2 and TRBJ2-6, with TRBD1 identical over 10 bases. This CDR3 contains 17 residues. Germline V gene sequence: CDR1 SNHLY, CDR2 FYNNEI. V gave up 9 bases and J gave up 3 bases; unmatched junction bases: 11. CDR3 DNA: TGTGCCAGTTCCGGGGACAGGGGAAGGGATGGGGCCAACGTCCTGACTTTC. Its protein product is CASSGDRGRDGANVLTF.

This chain uses TRBV12-5 with TRBJ2-7; the D gene is possibly TRBD2 (6 bases). The V and J ends lost 7 bases and 2 bases respectively, with 9 bases between them. Germline CDR1 is LGHNT and CDR2 is FRNRAP. The CDR3 has 12 amino acids. The CDR3, as DNA: TGTGCTAGTGAGGGCGGGACCTACGAGCAGTACTTC. This sequence encodes CASEGGTYEQYF.

This clone showed up just a few times. The V and J genes are TRBV6-5 and TRBJ1-1; possibly TRBD1 for D (5 bases). Germline-derived CDR1 and CDR2 are MNHEY and SVGAGI. V was trimmed by 10 bases and J by 0 bases, leaving 9 bases between them. CDR3 length equals 12 residues. DNA for the CDR3: TGTGCCACCAGGGAGTTGAACACTGAAGCTTTCTTT. Its translation: CATRELNTEAFF.

The rearrangement uses TRBV7-2 and TRBJ1-1; D call uncertain. Trimming took 5 bases from V and 0 from J, leaving 13 bases between them. The CDR3 is 15 amino acids. Per germline, CDR1 SGHTA and CDR2 FQGNSA. CDR3 sequence (DNA): TGTGCCAGCAGCCTTTCCCGACTGTTGAACACTGAAGCTTTCTTT. It is translated as CASSLSRLLNTEAFF.

The sample holds a few counts of this clone. The chain uses TRBV7-7 and TRBJ2-2, with TRBD1 matching 7 bases. The CDR3 contains 14 residues. The V gene end was trimmed by 5 bases and the J gene end by 7 bases; junction bases not matched to a gene: 7. CDR1 is SSHAT and CDR2 is FNYEAQ in the germline V gene (reference sequence). As DNA, the CDR3 is TGTGCCAGCAGCGAAACAGGGGTGGGCGGGGAGCTGTTTTTT. It translates to CASSETGVGGELFF.

This clone was seen once. The V gene is TRBV4-1, the J gene TRBJ2-5; TRBD2 aligns across 7 bases. V was clipped by 4 bases and J by 3 bases; unmatched bases: 11. The CDR3 spans 16 residues. Germline CDR1 MGHRA, CDR2 YSYEKL. CDR3: CASSPLALGGEETQYF. Written as DNA, the CDR3 is TGCGCCAGCAGCCCGCTCGCGTTGGGGGGGGAAGAGACCCAGTACTTC.

The chain couples TRBV30 to TRBJ1-4; D is perhaps TRBD1 (5 bases). V was trimmed by 2 bases and J by 8 bases, leaving 18 bases between them. Germline CDR1 reads GTSNPN; CDR2 reads SVGIG (reference sequence). The CDR3 totals 15 residues. The CDR3: CAWSLWGGGREKLFF. The CDR3 DNA reads TGTGCCTGGAGTCTTTGGGGGGGTGGTCGCGAAAAACTGTTTTTT.

This clone came up once. V gene TRBV11-2 combines with J gene TRBJ2-2, with 11 bases matching TRBD2. Germline lookup yields CDR1 SGHAT and CDR2 FQNNGV. V gave up 3 bases and J gave up 5 bases; unmatched junction bases: 5. The CDR3 contains 16 residues. The CDR3 nucleotides are TGTGCCAGCAGCTTGCTAGCGGGAGGCAGGACCGGGGAGCTGTTTTTT. Its protein product is CASSLLAGGRTGELFF.

The chain couples TRBV9 to TRBJ1-1; D gene ambiguous. CDR1 is SGDLS and CDR2 is YYNGEE in the germline V gene. The V end lost 0 bases, the J end lost 1 base, and 13 bases lay between the germline ends. This CDR3 region has 16 residues. Here the CDR3 reads CASSVDEGRGNTEAFF. For the CDR3, the DNA is TGTGCCAGCAGCGTAGATGAGGGTCGTGGGAACACTGAAGCTTTCTTT.

The rearrangement links TRBV12-3 or TRBV12-4 to TRBJ2-7; D is perhaps TRBD2 (6 bases). The V and J ends lost 4 bases and 5 bases respectively, with 9 bases between them. The CDR3 loop spans 12 amino acids. The DNA of the CDR3 is TGTGCCAGCAGTTCGGGACTTAACGAGCAGTACTTC. Translated, it gives CASSSGLNEQYF.

V gene TRBV30 combines with J gene TRBJ2-3, with D perhaps matching TRBD2 (5 bases). Trimming shortened V by 3 bases and J by 5 bases, and 18 bases separated the two germline ends. This CDR3 has 15 amino acids. The germline V gene encodes CDR1 GTSNPN and CDR2 SVGIG (reference sequence). DNA for the CDR3: TGTGCCTGGAGGGCAGAACATAATCGGGGAGATACGCAGTATTTT. Residues: CAWRAEHNRGDTQYF. Drawing the rest from reference TRBV30 and TRBJ2-3, the complete variable domain is SQTIHQWPATLVQPVGSPLSLECTVEGTSNPNLYWYRQAAGRGLQLLFYSVGIGQISSEVPQNLSASRPQDRQFILSSKKLLLSDSGFYLCAWRAEHNRGDTQYFGPGTRLTVL.

V gene TRBV30 combines with J gene TRBJ1-1, with 7 nucleotides matching TRBD1. Trimming took 4 bases from V and 11 from J; bases not matched to a gene: 16. Per germline, CDR1 GTSNPN and CDR2 SVGIG (reference sequence). The CDR3 contains 14 residues. DNA for the CDR3: TGTGCCTGGACACGAACCCGGGACAGACATTTCGCTTTCTTT. It is translated as CAWTRTRDRHFAFF.

As to this clone: This sample also contains other DNA sequences that code for the same CDR3. The chain joins TRBV9 to TRBJ1-1; D uncertain. Per the germline V gene, CDR1 is SGDLS and CDR2 is YYNGEE. This CDR3 contains 15 residues. V was cut by 0 bases and J by 0 bases, with 9 bases left in between. CDR3 amino acids: CASSVVPDMNTEAFF. DNA for the CDR3: TGTGCCAGCAGCGTAGTGCCAGACATGAACACTGAAGCTTTCTTT.

This clone was recorded a few times. The chain employs TRBV5-1 and TRBJ2-3; 7 positions match TRBD2. Germline lookup yields CDR1 SGHRS and CDR2 YFSETQ. This CDR3 contains 13 residues. The ends lost 6 bases at V and 0 bases at J; junction bases unmatched: 1. This CDR3 reads CASTGGSTDTQYF. The CDR3 DNA reads TGCGCCAGCACCGGGGGGAGCACAGATACGCAGTATTTT.

The table lists this clone with a few counts. The rearrangement uses TRBV3-1 (or the pseudogene TRBV3-2) and TRBJ2-1; 9 bases are a match to TRBD1. CDR3 length equals 21 residues. Germline trimming cut 4 bases from V and 15 bases from J; bases unmatched to any gene: 34. Germline lookup yields CDR1 LGHDT and CDR2 YNNKEL (reference sequence). In nucleotides, the CDR3 is TGTGCCAGCAGCCTCCAGAAGGAGACCGGGACAGGGTTGGTGTTACGGGTTAATCCGTTCTTC. It translates to CASSLQKETGTGLVLRVNPFF.

The chain is built from TRBV6-5 and TRBJ2-2; 7 bases line up with TRBD2. The CDR3 has 14 amino acids. V lost 5 bases to trimming and J lost 4 bases; unmatched junction nucleotides: 4. The germline gives CDR1 MNHEY, CDR2 SVGAGI. Here the CDR3 reads CASSRGGVTGELFF. For the CDR3, the DNA is TGTGCCAGCAGTCGGGGAGGGGTCACCGGGGAGCTGTTTTTT.

This clone showed up just once. V and J are TRBV9 and TRBJ2-7, with 7 bases that match TRBD1. J gave up 4 bases and V 4 bases, and 11 bases lay outside the gene matches. The CDR3 is 15 amino acids. Germline loops: CDR1 SGDLS, CDR2 YYNGEE. CDR3 bases: TGTGCCAGCAGCCAGGGGGAAAGGTGGCATTACGAGCAGTACTTC. It codes for CASSQGERWHYEQYF.

The rearrangement links TRBV6-2 or TRBV6-3 to TRBJ2-3; TRBD1 matches 9 bases. Germline V gene sequence: CDR1 MNHEY, CDR2 SVGEGT. The CDR3 extends over 19 amino acids. With 5 bases clipped from V and 0 bases from J, the junction kept 15 bases outside the gene matches. The CDR3 DNA is TGTGCCAGCAGTAAACGACAGGGGGTCTTTCTGCTCAGCACAGATACGCAGTATTTT. Amino acid sequence: CASSKRQGVFLLSTDTQYF.

This chain joins TRBV6-5 and TRBJ1-1, with 9 bases matching TRBD1. V shed 7 bases, J shed 7 bases, and the junction held 7 bases outside the gene matches. This CDR3 has 13 amino acids. The germline CDR1 and CDR2 sequences are MNHEY and SVGAGI. DNA of the CDR3: TGTGCCAGCAAAAACAGGGGGCTGGGTGAAGCTTTCTTT. This gives the protein CASKNRGLGEAFF.

This rearrangement joins TRBV9 to TRBJ2-3; D is ambiguous. Germline CDR1 and CDR2: SGDLS and YYNGEE. This CDR3 region has 13 residues. With 0 bases removed from V and 2 bases from J, the gap between germline ends came to 4 bases. CDR3 sequence reads: CASSVANTDTQYF. The CDR3 DNA follows: TGTGCCAGCAGCGTAGCTAACACAGATACGCAGTATTTT.

The J gene is TRBJ1-5, the V gene TRBV2; TRBD1 aligns across 9 bases. The CDR3 is made up of 14 amino acids. Trimming at V came to 6 bases and at J to 6 bases, leaving 6 bases not matched to a gene. CDR1 and CDR2 (germline): SNHLY, FYNNEI. CDR3 nucleotide sequence: TGTGCCAGCAGCCCAGACAGGGGGGGTCAGCCCCAGCATTTT. Translating it yields CASSPDRGGQPQHF.

The J gene is TRBJ1-1, the V gene TRBV3-1 (or the pseudogene TRBV3-2); possibly TRBD1 for D (6 bases). This CDR3 spans 14 amino acids. Germline V gene data show CDR1 as LGHDT and CDR2 as YNNKEL (reference sequence). V lost 0 bases to trimming and J lost 3 bases, with 8 bases between them. The CDR3 sequence is CASSQDHRDTEAFF. For the CDR3, the DNA is TGTGCCAGCAGCCAAGATCACAGGGACACTGAAGCTTTCTTT.

CDR3 bases: TGTGCCAGCAGCGTAGGCGGGAGAGGCACCGGGGAGCTGTTTTTT. Protein product: CASSVGGRGTGELFF. The chain carries TRBV9 and TRBJ2-2; TRBD2 agrees at 7 bases. Per germline, CDR1 SGDLS and CDR2 YYNGEE. The V segment lost 0 bases and the J segment 4 bases; nucleotides outside the gene matches: 3. CDR3 length: 15 amino acids.

J is TRBJ2-5 and V is TRBV5-4; no firm D call. Between the trimmed V and J ends, which lost 3 bases and 5 bases, there was a span of 8 bases. The CDR3 is made up of 12 amino acids. Germline CDR1 is SGHNT and CDR2 is YYREEE (reference sequence). The CDR3, as DNA: TGTGCCAGCAGCTCCGAGAGGGAGACCCAGTACTTC. This gives the protein CASSSERETQYF. Based on the CDR3 plus reference TRBV5-4 and TRBJ2-5, the full variable domain is ETGVTQSPTHLIKTRGQQVTLRCSSQSGHNTVSWYQQALGQGPQFIFQYYREEENGRGNFPPRFSGLQFPNYSSELNVNALELDDSALYLCASSSERETQYFGPGTRLLVL.